Detailed here is one T cell receptor (beta chain). Its antigen remains unidentified. This sample stems from a study of PD-1 blockade in classical Hodgkin lymphoma. Study-level background: Each patient was given nivolumab 3 mg/kg through a vein every 2 weeks. Study results and limitations: A reduction in baseline TCR diversity was reportedly seen in newly diagnosed patients relative to healthy donors. CD4+ TCR diversity climbed significantly by C4D1, unlike CD8+ TCR diversity.

V lost 4 bases, J lost 4 bases, and 15 bases lay in between. Germline V gene data show CDR1 as SGHRS and CDR2 as YFSETQ. The CDR3 is 15 amino acids. Generated by immunoSEQ multiplex PCR, the TCRdb table keeps only in-frame clones and is missing some. The sample has more than 35,000 clones; 88% are singletons. After autologous stem cell transplantation all patients relapsed, and prior brentuximab vedotin exposure differed between cohorts. Complete response, partial response or progressive disease were the best responses. The material sequenced was peripheral blood mononuclear cells (PBMCs), taken before the second cycle of nivolumab. The chain links TRBV5-1 to TRBJ1-5; D possibly corresponds to TRBD1 (6 bases). This receptor was identified in a human donor with classical Hodgkin lymphoma. CDR3 in amino acids: CASSPATGLNQPQHF. DNA for the CDR3: TGCGCCAGCAGCCCGGCGACAGGACTAAATCAGCCCCAGCATTTT.